This TCR beta chain appears in the sequencing data of a study of glioma-infiltrating T cells. Amplification of TCR alpha and beta CDR3 regions from RNA used iRepertoire nested multiplex PCR. In TCRdb, the multiplex PCR reads were re-called with MiXCR into one record per CDR3 protein. This table holds approximately 120,000 distinct CDR3 sequences, roughly 20% found once. Findings and caveats of the study: Gliomas, especially low-grade, showed above-expected tissue-blood divergence; non-neoplastic patients showed below. Only very few CDR3 sequences appeared in both tissue and blood.

Notes on this clonotype: Its antigen is unidentified.

Germline-derived CDR1 and CDR2 are SQVTM and ANQGSEA. V was clipped by 6 bases and J by 1 base; unmatched bases: 4. The CDR3 has 15 residues. The sequence was collected from a human donor with low-grade glioma or glioblastoma, undergoing nonglioma brain surgery, or in good health (not recorded which). The chain carries TRBV29-1 and TRBJ2-6; the match to TRBD1 covers 9 bases. Input material: glioma tissue, nonneoplastic brain tissue, or PBMCs (not recorded which). In nucleotides, the CDR3 is TGCAGCGTGGGACAGGGAACGTCTGGGGCCAACGTCCTGACTTTC. Protein product: CSVGQGTSGANVLTF.